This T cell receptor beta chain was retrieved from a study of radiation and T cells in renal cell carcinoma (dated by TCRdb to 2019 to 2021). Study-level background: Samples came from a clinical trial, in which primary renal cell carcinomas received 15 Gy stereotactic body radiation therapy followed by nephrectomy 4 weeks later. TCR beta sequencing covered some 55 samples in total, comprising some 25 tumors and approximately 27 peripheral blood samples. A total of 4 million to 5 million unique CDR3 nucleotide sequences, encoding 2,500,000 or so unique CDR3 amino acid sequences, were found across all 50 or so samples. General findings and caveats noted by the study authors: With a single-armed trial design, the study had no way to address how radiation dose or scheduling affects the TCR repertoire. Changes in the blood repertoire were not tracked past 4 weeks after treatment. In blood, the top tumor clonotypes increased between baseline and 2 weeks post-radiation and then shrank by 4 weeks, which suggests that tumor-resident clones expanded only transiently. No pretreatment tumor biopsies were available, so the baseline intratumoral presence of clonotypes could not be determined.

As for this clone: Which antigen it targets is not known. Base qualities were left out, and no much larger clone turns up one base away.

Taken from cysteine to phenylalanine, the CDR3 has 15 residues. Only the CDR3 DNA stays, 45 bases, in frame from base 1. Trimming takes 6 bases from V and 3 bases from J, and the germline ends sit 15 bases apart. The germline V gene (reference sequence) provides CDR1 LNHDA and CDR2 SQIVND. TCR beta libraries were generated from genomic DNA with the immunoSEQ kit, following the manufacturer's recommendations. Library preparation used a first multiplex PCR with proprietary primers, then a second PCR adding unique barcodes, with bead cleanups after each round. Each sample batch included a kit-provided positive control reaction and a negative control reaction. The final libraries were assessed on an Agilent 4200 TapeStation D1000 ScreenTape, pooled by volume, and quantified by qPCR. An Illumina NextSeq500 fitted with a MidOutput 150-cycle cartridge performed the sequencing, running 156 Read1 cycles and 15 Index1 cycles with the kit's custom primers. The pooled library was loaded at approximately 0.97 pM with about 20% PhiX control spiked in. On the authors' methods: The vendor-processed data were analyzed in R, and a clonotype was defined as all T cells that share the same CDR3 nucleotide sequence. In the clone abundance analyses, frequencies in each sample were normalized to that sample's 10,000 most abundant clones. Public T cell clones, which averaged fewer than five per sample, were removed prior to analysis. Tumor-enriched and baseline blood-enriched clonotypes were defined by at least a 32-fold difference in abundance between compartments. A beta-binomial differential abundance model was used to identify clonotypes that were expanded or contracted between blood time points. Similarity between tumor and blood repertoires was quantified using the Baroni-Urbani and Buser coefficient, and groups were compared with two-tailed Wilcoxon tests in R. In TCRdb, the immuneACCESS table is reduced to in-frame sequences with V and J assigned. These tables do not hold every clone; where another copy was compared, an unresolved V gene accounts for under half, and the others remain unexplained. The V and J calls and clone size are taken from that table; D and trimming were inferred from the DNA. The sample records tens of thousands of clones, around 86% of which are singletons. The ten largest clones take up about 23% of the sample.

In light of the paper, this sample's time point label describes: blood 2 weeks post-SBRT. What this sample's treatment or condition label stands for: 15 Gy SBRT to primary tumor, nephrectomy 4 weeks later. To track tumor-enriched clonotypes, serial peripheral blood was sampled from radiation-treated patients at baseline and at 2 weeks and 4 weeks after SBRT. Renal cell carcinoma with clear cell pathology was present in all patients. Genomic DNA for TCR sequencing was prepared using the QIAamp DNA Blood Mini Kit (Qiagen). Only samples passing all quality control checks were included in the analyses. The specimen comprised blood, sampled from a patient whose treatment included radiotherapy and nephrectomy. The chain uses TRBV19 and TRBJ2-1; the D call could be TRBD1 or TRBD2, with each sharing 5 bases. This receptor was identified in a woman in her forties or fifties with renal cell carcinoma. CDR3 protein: CASRFLEGNYNEQFF. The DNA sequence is TGTGCCAGTAGGTTCCTCGAGGGGAACTACAATGAGCAGTTCTTC. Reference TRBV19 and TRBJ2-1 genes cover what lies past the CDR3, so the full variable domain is DGGITQSPKYLFRKEGQNVTLSCEQNLNHDAMYWYRQDPGQGLRLIYYSQIVNDFQKGDIAEGYSVSREKKESFPLTVTSAQKNPTAFYLCASRFLEGNYNEQFFGPGTRLTVL.